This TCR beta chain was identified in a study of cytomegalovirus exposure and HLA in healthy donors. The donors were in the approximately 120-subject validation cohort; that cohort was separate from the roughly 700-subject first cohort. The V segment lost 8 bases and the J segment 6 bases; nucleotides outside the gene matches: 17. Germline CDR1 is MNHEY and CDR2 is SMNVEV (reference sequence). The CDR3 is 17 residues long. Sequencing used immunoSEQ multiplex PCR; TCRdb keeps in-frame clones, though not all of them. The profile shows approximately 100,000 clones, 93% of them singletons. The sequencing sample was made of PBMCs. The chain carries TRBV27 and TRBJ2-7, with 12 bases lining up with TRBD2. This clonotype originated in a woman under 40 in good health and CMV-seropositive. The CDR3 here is CASRPRTSGAFGREQYF. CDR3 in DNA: TGTGCCAGCCGGCCCCGGACTAGCGGGGCGTTTGGCCGCGAGCAGTACTTC.